These T cell receptor beta chains were read from a single sample in a study of cytomegalovirus exposure and HLA in healthy donors. Sequenced by immunoSEQ multiplex PCR; TCRdb stores in-frame clones only, minus some. In the table there are approximately 97,000 clones, approximately 72% of which are singletons. The sample comprised PBMCs. Receptors originate from a middle-aged woman in good health and CMV-seropositive. The CDR3 runs from the conserved cysteine through the conserved F or W. Each record gives: CDR3 length, D gene, J gene, V gene, clone size, CDR3 DNA, CDR3 protein. The D gene is left open where the match is weak. Only some rows state a clone size, as once, few, many or a class for expanded clones.

length: 17
D: .
J: TRBJ2-5
V: TRBV11-2
size: .
DNA: TGTGCCAGCAGCCATCCCGGGGTCACCACGTACCAAGAGACCCAGTACTTC
CDR3: CASSHPGVTTYQETQYF

length: 12
D: TRBD1
J: TRBJ2-3
V: TRBV2
size: few
DNA: TGTGCCACCCGACAGGGGACAGATACGCAGTATTTT
CDR3: CATRQGTDTQYF

length: 15
D: TRBD2
J: TRBJ2-1
V: TRBV5-4
size: .
DNA: TGTGCCAGCAGCTTGGGACTAGCGGTCGGGGATGAGCAGTTCTTC
CDR3: CASSLGLAVGDEQFF

length: 14
D: TRBD2
J: TRBJ2-7
V: TRBV29-1
size: few
DNA: TGCAGCGTTTCCGGGACTAGCGGTTACTACGAGCAGTACTTC
CDR3: CSVSGTSGYYEQYF

length: 17
D: TRBD2
J: TRBJ2-1
V: TRBV28
size: .
DNA: TGTGCCAGCAGTTCCTGGACTAGCCTAAGCTCCTACAATGAGCAGTTCTTC
CDR3: CASSSWTSLSSYNEQFF

length: 14
D: TRBD1
J: TRBJ2-7
V: TRBV9
size: once
DNA: TGTGCCAGCAGCGTTGGGGGACAGGGATACGAGCAGTACTTC
CDR3: CASSVGGQGYEQYF

length: 14
D: TRBD1
J: TRBJ1-1
V: TRBV18
size: .
DNA: TGTGCCAGCTCACCAACGAGGGGGCTCACTGAAGCTTTCTTT
CDR3: CASSPTRGLTEAFF

length: 18
D: TRBD1
J: TRBJ1-6
V: TRBV4-1
size: once
DNA: TGCGCCAGCAGCCAAGAAGGGGGACAGGGGATTTATAATTCACCCCTCCACTTT
CDR3: CASSQEGGQGIYNSPLHF

length: 15
D: TRBD1
J: TRBJ2-1
V: TRBV28
size: .
DNA: TGTGCCAGCAGTCAGGGACAGGGTCGATACAATGAGCAGTTCTTC
CDR3: CASSQGQGRYNEQFF

length: 16
D: .
J: TRBJ2-2
V: TRBV5-4
size: .
DNA: TGTGCCAGCAGCTTGGATCTTAGCAGGAACACCGGGGAGCTGTTTTTT
CDR3: CASSLDLSRNTGELFF

length: 14
D: TRBD1
J: TRBJ1-1
V: TRBV5-6
size: .
DNA: TGTGCCAGCAGCTTACAGGGGGGGTTTGCTGAAGCTTTCTTT
CDR3: CASSLQGGFAEAFF

length: 14
D: .
J: TRBJ2-5
V: TRBV7-8
size: .
DNA: TGTGCCAGCAGCTTAGCATTCATCCAAGAGACCCAGTACTTC
CDR3: CASSLAFIQETQYF

length: 14
D: TRBD2
J: TRBJ2-1
V: TRBV5-4
size: .
DNA: TGTGCCAGCAGATTGACTAGCGGAACCAATGAGCAGTTCTTC
CDR3: CASRLTSGTNEQFF

length: 14
D: .
J: TRBJ1-2
V: TRBV7-8
size: .
DNA: TGTGCCAGCAGCGCTCCGGGACTGTTGTATGGCTACACCTTC
CDR3: CASSAPGLLYGYTF

length: 14
D: TRBD2
J: TRBJ2-7
V: TRBV11-3
size: .
DNA: TGTGCCAGCAGCCTAAGACTAGCGGGAGACGAGCAGTACTTC
CDR3: CASSLRLAGDEQYF

length: 16
D: TRBD1
J: TRBJ1-2
V: TRBV5-1
size: .
DNA: TGCGCCAGCAGCTTGGCCTACCACGACAGGGTAGGAGGCTACACCTTC
CDR3: CASSLAYHDRVGGYTF

length: 12
D: .
J: TRBJ2-3
V: TRBV7-6
size: .
DNA: TGTGCCAGCAGCCCCGGGGTCGATACGCAGTATTTT
CDR3: CASSPGVDTQYF

length: 17
D: TRBD1
J: TRBJ2-2
V: TRBV5-1
size: .
DNA: TGCGCCAGCAGCTTGGCCGTCGGACAGGGGCCCGCCGGGGAGCTGTTTTTT
CDR3: CASSLAVGQGPAGELFF

length: 13
D: TRBD2
J: TRBJ2-7
V: TRBV29-1
size: .
DNA: TGCAGCGGCCGGGACTACCCCTACGATAAGCAGTACTTC
CDR3: CSGRDYPYDKQYF

length: 17
D: .
J: TRBJ1-5
V: TRBV7-4
size: few
DNA: TGTGCCAGCAGCCACAGAAGGATTTCAGGGGGCAATCAGCCCCAGCATTTT
CDR3: CASSHRRISGGNQPQHF

length: 14
D: .
J: TRBJ1-3
V: TRBV19
size: few
DNA: TGTGCCAGTAGTGGCAGAATGTCCGGAAACACCATATATTTT
CDR3: CASSGRMSGNTIYF

length: 14
D: .
J: TRBJ2-5
V: TRBV29-1
size: few
DNA: TGCAGCGTTGTTGAGGGATGGGCAGGAGAGACCCAGTACTTC
CDR3: CSVVEGWAGETQYF

length: 14
D: TRBD2
J: TRBJ2-7
V: TRBV28
size: few
DNA: TGTGCCAGTCAAGGCGCTAGCGGATCCTACGAGCAGTACTTC
CDR3: CASQGASGSYEQYF

length: 14
D: .
J: TRBJ2-5
V: TRBV7-2
size: .
DNA: TGTGCCAGCAGCTCGGCGACTCTCCAAGAGACCCAGTACTTC
CDR3: CASSSATLQETQYF

length: 15
D: .
J: TRBJ2-5
V: TRBV19
size: .
DNA: TGTGCCAGTAGACCGGGACAAAAATCCCAAGAGACCCAGTACTTC
CDR3: CASRPGQKSQETQYF

length: 17
D: TRBD2
J: TRBJ2-3
V: TRBV27
size: few
DNA: TGTGCCAGCAGTTTATCTAGCGGGAGGTATCGCACAGATACGCAGTATTTT
CDR3: CASSLSSGRYRTDTQYF

length: 14
D: TRBD1
J: TRBJ1-1
V: TRBV18
size: .
DNA: TGTGCCAGCTCACCAACGGGGACAGCCACTGAAGCTTTCTTT
CDR3: CASSPTGTATEAFF

length: 16
D: .
J: TRBJ2-7
V: TRBV6-6
size: .
DNA: TGTGCCAGCAGTTACTTGGGACATCGCTTCACCTACGAGCAGTACTTC
CDR3: CASSYLGHRFTYEQYF

length: 14
D: .
J: TRBJ2-2
V: TRBV7-9
size: .
DNA: TGTGCCAGCAGCTTAATGGAGGCCCTGGGGGAGCTGTTTTTT
CDR3: CASSLMEALGELFF

length: 16
D: TRBD2
J: TRBJ2-5
V: TRBV7-9
size: once
DNA: TGTGCCAGCAGCTTAGTGTCTAGCGGACTTCGAGAGACCCAGTACTTC
CDR3: CASSLVSSGLRETQYF

length: 15
D: .
J: TRBJ2-6
V: TRBV27
size: once
DNA: TGTGCCAGCAGACCGGACTACTCTGGGGCCAACGTCCTGACTTTC
CDR3: CASRPDYSGANVLTF

length: 16
D: TRBD1
J: TRBJ1-5
V: TRBV25-1
size: once
DNA: TGTGCCAGCAGTGACTCCGGGACAGGGAGCAATCAGCCCCAGCATTTT
CDR3: CASSDSGTGSNQPQHF

length: 16
D: .
J: TRBJ1-5
V: TRBV19
size: .
DNA: TGTGCCAGTAGTGGGTTTGCGGCAGCTAGCAATCAGCCCCAGCATTTT
CDR3: CASSGFAAASNQPQHF

length: 14
D: TRBD2
J: TRBJ2-7
V: TRBV6-1
size: .
DNA: TGTGCCAGCAGACCTACTAGCGGAACCTACGAGCAGTACTTC
CDR3: CASRPTSGTYEQYF

length: 15
D: .
J: TRBJ1-1
V: TRBV14
size: few
DNA: TGTGCCAGCAGTAATGCCAAGGCATGGAGCACTGAAGCTTTCTTT
CDR3: CASSNAKAWSTEAFF

length: 13
D: TRBD1
J: TRBJ1-2
V: TRBV5-1
size: .
DNA: TGCGCCAGCAGCCCCACAGGGGTCGCTGGCTACACCTTC
CDR3: CASSPTGVAGYTF

length: 16
D: TRBD2
J: TRBJ2-1
V: TRBV10-1
size: .
DNA: TGCGCCAGCAGTCCTTCCCTAGCGGGGTTAAACAATGAGCAGTTCTTC
CDR3: CASSPSLAGLNNEQFF

length: 15
D: TRBD2
J: TRBJ2-1
V: TRBV14
size: once
DNA: TGTGCCAGCAGCCAACTAGCGGGAGGGCCGTGGGAGCAGTTCTTC
CDR3: CASSQLAGGPWEQFF

length: 13
D: .
J: TRBJ2-3
V: TRBV10-3
size: .
DNA: TGTGCCATCAGTGAGGGCCCGGCAGGTACGCAGTATTTT
CDR3: CAISEGPAGTQYF

length: 13
D: .
J: TRBJ2-3
V: TRBV6-1
size: few
DNA: TGTGCCAGCAACGGGGATGGCACAGATACGCAGTATTTT
CDR3: CASNGDGTDTQYF

length: 14
D: .
J: TRBJ2-7
V: TRBV7-8
size: once
DNA: TGTGCCAGCAGCTTAGTAGAGAGGGCCTACGAGCAGTACTTC
CDR3: CASSLVERAYEQYF

length: 13
D: .
J: TRBJ1-1
V: TRBV6-6
size: few
DNA: TGTGCCAGCAGTTACCTCTCCGGCACTGAAGCTTTCTTT
CDR3: CASSYLSGTEAFF

length: 17
D: .
J: TRBJ1-2
V: TRBV7-9
size: .
DNA: TGTGCCAGCAGCTTAACGGAACAGGGTTCTAAATCGGGTGGCTACACCTTC
CDR3: CASSLTEQGSKSGGYTF

length: 16
D: .
J: TRBJ2-3
V: TRBV27
size: .
DNA: TGTGCCAGCAGTTTCGTCGCGGGACCAAGCACAGATACGCAGTATTTT
CDR3: CASSFVAGPSTDTQYF

length: 14
D: .
J: TRBJ2-1
V: TRBV2
size: once
DNA: TGTGCCAGCAGGAACGGACAGTCACTTAATGAGCAGTTCTTC
CDR3: CASRNGQSLNEQFF

length: 13
D: .
J: TRBJ2-7
V: TRBV19
size: few
DNA: TGTGCCAGTAGTGCGGGGGCCTCCTACGAGCAGTACTTC
CDR3: CASSAGASYEQYF

length: 12
D: .
J: TRBJ1-2
V: TRBV5-6
size: .
DNA: TGTGCCAGCAGCTTCAGAGGGGGAGGCTACACCTTC
CDR3: CASSFRGGGYTF

length: 15
D: TRBD2
J: TRBJ2-1
V: TRBV6-1
size: medium-sized
DNA: TGTGCCAGCAGTGAAGGGGCTAGCGGGATTAATGAGCAGTTCTTC
CDR3: CASSEGASGINEQFF

length: 11
D: .
J: TRBJ2-1
V: TRBV18
size: .
DNA: TGTGCCAGCTCCTCAGGCCATGAGCAGTTCTTC
CDR3: CASSSGHEQFF

length: 16
D: TRBD2
J: TRBJ2-1
V: TRBV5-1
size: .
DNA: TGCGCCAGCAGTCTGAGGTCAGCGGGAGTGGAAAATGAGCAGTTCTTC
CDR3: CASSLRSAGVENEQFF

length: 14
D: .
J: TRBJ2-7
V: TRBV18
size: .
DNA: TGTGCCAGCTCACCAGGGCTAGGAGGAGGCGAGCAGTACTTC
CDR3: CASSPGLGGGEQYF